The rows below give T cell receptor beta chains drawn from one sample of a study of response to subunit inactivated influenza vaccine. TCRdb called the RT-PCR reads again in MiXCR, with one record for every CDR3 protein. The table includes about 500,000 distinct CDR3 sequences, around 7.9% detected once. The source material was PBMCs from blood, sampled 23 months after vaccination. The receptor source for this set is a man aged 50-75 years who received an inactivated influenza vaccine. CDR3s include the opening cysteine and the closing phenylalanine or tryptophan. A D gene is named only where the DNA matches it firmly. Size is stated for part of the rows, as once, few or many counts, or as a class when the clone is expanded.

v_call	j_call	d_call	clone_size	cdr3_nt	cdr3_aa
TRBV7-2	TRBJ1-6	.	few	TGTGCCAGCAGCCAAGACGGTTTCGGGAATTCACCCCTCCACTTT	CASSQDGFGNSPLHF
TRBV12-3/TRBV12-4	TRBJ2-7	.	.	TGTGCCAGCAGTTTATCAGGCCGGATAGATATTGTCTACGAGCAGTACTTC	CASSLSGRIDIVYEQYF
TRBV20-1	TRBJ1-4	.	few	TGCAGTGCTAGCAGTCCCTCGCGGGGTGAAAAACTGTTTTTT	CSASSPSRGEKLFF
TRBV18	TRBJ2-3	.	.	TGTGCCAGCGAACTAGGAAGCACAGATACGCAGTATTTT	CASELGSTDTQYF
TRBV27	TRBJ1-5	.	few	TGTGCCAGCAGTTTATCGGATAGCAATCAGCCCCAGCATTTT	CASSLSDSNQPQHF
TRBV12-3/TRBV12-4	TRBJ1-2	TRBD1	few	TGTGCCAGCAGTTACGAGGACAGGAATGGCTACACCTTC	CASSYEDRNGYTF
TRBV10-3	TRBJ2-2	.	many	TGTGCCATCAACGCCGCCGCCGGCGAGCTGTTTTTT	CAINAAAGELFF
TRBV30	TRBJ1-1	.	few	TGTGCCTGGAGTATTAAAACTGAAGCTTTCTTT	CAWSIKTEAFF
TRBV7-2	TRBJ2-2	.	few	TGTGCCAGCAGCTCTGTCCCCGGGGCCTACGGGGAGCTGTTTTTT	CASSSVPGAYGELFF
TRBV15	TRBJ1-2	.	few	TGTGCCACCAGCTTTGGGGGGGGGCTGAACTCCCTACTGAGCTATGGCTACACCTTC	CATSFGGGLNSLLSYGYTF
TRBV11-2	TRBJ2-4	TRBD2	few	TGTGCCAGCGCGCAAGGGGCAGGACGGGGGGTAGACATTCAGTACTTC	CASAQGAGRGVDIQYF
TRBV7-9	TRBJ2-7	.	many	TGTGCCAGCAGCTTAAAGGAGACGGGCGGCTCCTACGAGCAGTACTTC	CASSLKETGGSYEQYF
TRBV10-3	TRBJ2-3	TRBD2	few	TGTGCCATCAGAGCAGCGGGGGGGCCCAATACGCAGTATTTT	CAIRAAGGPNTQYF
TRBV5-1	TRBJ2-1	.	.	TGCGCCAGCAGCTTAGTGGGCCCAGGGGATGAGCAGTTCTTC	CASSLVGPGDEQFF
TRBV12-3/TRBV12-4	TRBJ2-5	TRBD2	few	TGTGCCAGCAGCCGTAGCGGGGGGGCCCAGGAGACCCAGTACTTC	CASSRSGGAQETQYF
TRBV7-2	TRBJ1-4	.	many	TGTGCCAGCAGCTTATGGGGCGGGGAAGAAAAACTGTTTTTT	CASSLWGGEEKLFF
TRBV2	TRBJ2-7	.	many	TGTGCCACCCAGGGGAGGGCGGGAGTCGAGCAGTACTTC	CATQGRAGVEQYF
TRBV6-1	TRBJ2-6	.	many	TGTGCCAGCAGTGAAAGTAATGTGGGCGGGGCCAACGTCCTGACTTTC	CASSESNVGGANVLTF
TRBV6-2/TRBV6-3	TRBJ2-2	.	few	TGTGCCAGCAGGGGTATTCGGACGGATCTCCGCAAGGGTAGGGACACCGGGGAGCTGTTTTTT	CASRGIRTDLRKGRDTGELFF
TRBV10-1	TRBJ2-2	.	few	TGCGCCAGCAGCCCCGTTTGGGCCGGGGAGCTGTTTTTT	CASSPVWAGELFF
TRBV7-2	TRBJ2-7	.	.	TGTGCCAGCAGCTTAGCGGGCACACCCATACGCTACGAGCAGTACTTC	CASSLAGTPIRYEQYF
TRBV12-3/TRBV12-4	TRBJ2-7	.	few	TGTGCCAGCAGTCGGGACGGCCCTAGATACGAGCAGTACTTC	CASSRDGPRYEQYF
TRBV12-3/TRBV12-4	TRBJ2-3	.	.	TGTGCCAGCAGTTCCGGGCCTACCATCACAGATACGCAGTATTTT	CASSSGPTITDTQYF
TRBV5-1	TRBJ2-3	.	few	TGCGCCAGCAGCTTGGCCTGGGGGGCGGATACGCAGTATTTT	CASSLAWGADTQYF
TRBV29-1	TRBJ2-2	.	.	TGCAGCGCGGTACAGGGATCCGGGGAGCTGTTTTTT	CSAVQGSGELFF
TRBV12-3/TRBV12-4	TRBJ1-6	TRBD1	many	TGTGCCAGCAGCGTAGAGGGGGCCCTGACACCCCTCCACTTT	CASSVEGALTPLHF
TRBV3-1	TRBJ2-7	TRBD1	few	TGTGCCAGCAGCCACGCGGGACAGGGATCCAACGAGCAGTACTTC	CASSHAGQGSNEQYF
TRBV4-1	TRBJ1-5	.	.	TGCGCCAGCAGCCAAGATTCTCGTCTGAGTCAGCCCCAGCATTTT	CASSQDSRLSQPQHF
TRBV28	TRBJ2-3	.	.	TGTGCCAGCAGTTTTTTCTTGCTGAGACGCACAGATACGCAGTATTTT	CASSFFLLRRTDTQYF